Listed below are T cell receptor beta chains from one sample, sequenced in a study of blood T cell repertoires in COVID-19. Generated by immunoSEQ multiplex PCR, the TCRdb table keeps only in-frame clones and is missing some. The sample yields roughly 260,000 clones, 86% seen once. Input material: peripheral blood. The receptors originated from a man aged 40-55 years who had recovered from COVID-19. Both conserved end residues are part of each CDR3. Rows may omit the clone size; those that give it use once, few, many or a size class.

v_call: TRBV18
clone_size: NA
j_call: TRBJ2-5
cdr3_aa: CASEGQGQQETQYF

v_call: TRBV6-6
clone_size: NA
j_call: TRBJ2-1
cdr3_aa: CASSYLLGGRNEQFF

v_call: TRBV11-1
clone_size: few
j_call: TRBJ1-6
cdr3_aa: CASSLQGGNSPLHF

v_call: TRBV19
clone_size: NA
j_call: TRBJ1-4
cdr3_aa: CASSDQGAVEKLFF

v_call: TRBV19
clone_size: NA
j_call: TRBJ1-5
cdr3_aa: CASSGAATFDQPQHF

v_call: TRBV5-4
clone_size: few
j_call: TRBJ1-2
cdr3_aa: CASSAWRAGDYGYTF

v_call: TRBV5-4
clone_size: NA
j_call: TRBJ2-1
cdr3_aa: CASSFSWGLANNEQFF

v_call: TRBV10-3
clone_size: NA
j_call: TRBJ1-2
cdr3_aa: CAISEPGQGVRGYTF

v_call: TRBV6-1
clone_size: NA
j_call: TRBJ1-2
cdr3_aa: CASSESGQANYGYTF

v_call: TRBV19
clone_size: once
j_call: TRBJ1-1
cdr3_aa: CATRVGAEAFF

v_call: TRBV11-3
clone_size: NA
j_call: TRBJ2-7
cdr3_aa: CASSSSGTGDIYEQYF

v_call: TRBV12-3/TRBV12-4
clone_size: few
j_call: TRBJ1-2
cdr3_aa: CASSLTGVYGYTF

v_call: TRBV6-5
clone_size: NA
j_call: TRBJ2-7
cdr3_aa: CASSSWDMILREQYF

v_call: TRBV9
clone_size: NA
j_call: TRBJ2-3
cdr3_aa: CASSAYSTDTQYF

v_call: TRBV7-9
clone_size: NA
j_call: TRBJ2-1
cdr3_aa: CAGRRKGGGHNEQFF

v_call: TRBV20-1
clone_size: NA
j_call: TRBJ1-1
cdr3_aa: CSAEREHEAFF

v_call: TRBV5-6
clone_size: NA
j_call: TRBJ2-7
cdr3_aa: CASSFLFAGSSYEQYF

v_call: TRBV6-5
clone_size: NA
j_call: TRBJ1-3
cdr3_aa: CASSNPPNSGNTIYF

v_call: TRBV7-9
clone_size: NA
j_call: TRBJ2-3
cdr3_aa: CASSVPSLAGANTQYF

v_call: TRBV7-3
clone_size: NA
j_call: TRBJ2-3
cdr3_aa: CASSLGPPVAGFTDTQYF

v_call: TRBV7-9
clone_size: NA
j_call: TRBJ2-7
cdr3_aa: CASSLQSSGYEQYF

v_call: TRBV9
clone_size: NA
j_call: TRBJ2-2
cdr3_aa: CASSVVPKNLAGGPDGELFF

v_call: TRBV4-3
clone_size: NA
j_call: TRBJ2-7
cdr3_aa: CASSQELSSGGVNSYEQYF

v_call: TRBV19
clone_size: NA
j_call: TRBJ1-6
cdr3_aa: CASKPGQQYNSPLHF

v_call: TRBV9
clone_size: NA
j_call: TRBJ2-3
cdr3_aa: CASSATSGGASTDTQYF

v_call: TRBV6-5
clone_size: NA
j_call: TRBJ1-6
cdr3_aa: CASSFINSPLHF

v_call: TRBV11-3
clone_size: NA
j_call: TRBJ2-7
cdr3_aa: CASSLEINPGTEAEQYF

v_call: TRBV7-9
clone_size: NA
j_call: TRBJ1-3
cdr3_aa: CASSKGVAGNTIYF

v_call: TRBV7-8
clone_size: NA
j_call: TRBJ2-3
cdr3_aa: CASSLTTSGGAADTQYF

v_call: TRBV10-3
clone_size: NA
j_call: TRBJ2-7
cdr3_aa: CAISVFSSGNSYEQYF

v_call: TRBV19
clone_size: few
j_call: TRBJ2-2
cdr3_aa: CASSLRASGGNTGELFF

v_call: TRBV29-1
clone_size: NA
j_call: TRBJ2-1
cdr3_aa: CSSEMGVQGEQFF

v_call: TRBV6-2/TRBV6-3
clone_size: NA
j_call: TRBJ1-1
cdr3_aa: CASSYSRLDTEAFF

v_call: TRBV20-1
clone_size: NA
j_call: TRBJ1-1
cdr3_aa: CSASGARRFSDTEAFF

v_call: TRBV10-3
clone_size: NA
j_call: TRBJ2-7
cdr3_aa: CAISVAGEQYF

v_call: TRBV18
clone_size: NA
j_call: TRBJ1-3
cdr3_aa: CASSPITGTGNSGNTIYF